This T cell receptor (beta chain) appears in the sequencing data of a study of T cell responses to AZD1222 COVID-19 vaccine. This clone was detected once. Here immunoSEQ multiplex PCR was the method, and the copy in TCRdb shows in-frame clones only, minus some. Seen here are approximately 77,000 clones, 92% observed once, and the top ten hold about 7.1%. Germline CDR1 is KGHDR and CDR2 is SFDVKD. V gave up 0 bases and J gave up 7 bases, with 15 bases separating them. The CDR3 is 16 residues long. The sequencing used peripheral blood, collected on day 0 of MenACWY control vaccination. The origin of this receptor is an adult in good health. V gene TRBV24-1 combines with J gene TRBJ1-5; D may be TRBD1 (5 bases). The CDR3 region has the DNA TGTGCCACCAGTGATTTGCGGTCAGGGCGGAGGCAGCCCCAGCATTTT. Protein sequence: CATSDLRSGRRQPQHF.